This T cell receptor (beta chain) was captured by sequencing in a study of CD8 T cells in ankylosing spondylitis. CDR3 length: 15 amino acids. Looked up from germline, CDR1 is SGHTA and CDR2 is FQGNSA. V was shortened by 2 bases and J by 4 bases, with 11 bases between the two germline ends. The table lists this clonotype with many counts. TCRdb called the 5' RACE reads again in MiXCR, with one record for every CDR3 protein. The sample lists about 140,000 distinct CDR3 sequences, 7% to 10% occurring once. This receptor was identified in a male donor with ankylosing spondylitis. The V gene is TRBV7-2, the J gene TRBJ1-4; perhaps TRBD1 as D (5 bases). Sequences were obtained from synovial fluid, either unsorted or a sorted T cell fraction (not recorded which). Here the CDR3 reads CASSLRPGVNEKLFF. The CDR3, as DNA: TGTGCCAGCAGCTTAAGGCCGGGGGTTAATGAAAAACTGTTTTTT.